The sequence of this T cell receptor (beta chain) was determined in a study of Tregs in tolerant kidney transplant recipients. Comments on this clone: The target antigen is unknown.

Repertoires were generated with immunoSEQ multiplex PCR, while TCRdb's copy carries only in-frame clones and drops some. The table records 75,000 to 100,000 clones, approximately 92% of them present only once. Trimming stripped 2 bases from V and 2 bases from J, with 15 bases between. The CDR3 is 16 amino acids. Germline V gene sequence: CDR1 SNHLY, CDR2 FYNNEI. Regarding the study as a whole: The small number of patients limits these findings pending further validation. No direct test of biological reproducibility was done here.

The rearrangement links TRBV2 to TRBJ1-1; D remains ambiguous. Material: CD8+ T cells from blood. The sequence came from a human donor in good health. CDR3 DNA: TGTGCCAGCAGTGAACTAGGCGTCCAATCTAACACTGAAGCTTTCTTT. Its protein product is CASSELGVQSNTEAFF.